This TCR beta chain was captured in a study of beta chain features in type 1 diabetes. Study results and limitations: Individuals with type 1 diabetes displayed fewer insertions and more deletions at VDJ junctions. Among all four CD4+ subsets, Type 1 diabetes patients had TCRB CDR3s that were moderately but significantly shorter. A closer apparent resemblance between naive, central memory and Treg TCRB repertoires was seen in patients than in healthy donors.

Expressed TCRB transcripts were sequenced, since all the RNA that had been isolated was reverse transcribed. Profiling relied on immunoSEQ multiplex PCR, and the TCRdb table lists in-frame clones only, not all of them. Of 20,000 to 25,000 clones listed, more than 45% are singletons. Per germline, CDR1 SNHLY and CDR2 FYNNEI. V gave up 8 bases and J gave up 1 base, with 12 bases separating them. There are 14 residues in the CDR3. This clone was observed a single time. Its specificity is not known. The TCR sequence derives from a man aged 18 to 30 with type 1 diabetes. The specimen sequenced was stem cell memory CD4+ T cells from blood. The V gene is TRBV2, the J gene TRBJ2-1; the D is unclear. The CDR3 region is CASRTGLSYNEQFF. DNA of the CDR3: TGTGCCAGCCGAACGGGTTTGTCCTACAATGAGCAGTTCTTC.